A selection of T cell receptor beta chains follows, all from one sample in a study of graft-versus-host responses after intestinal transplantation. The method was immunoSEQ multiplex PCR; TCRdb's version includes in-frame clones alone and lacks a portion of them. The data hold 40,000 or so clones, with 85% to 95% observed a single time. Source: PBMCs, taken around 720 days after intestinal transplantation. The receptors stem from a human patient who received an intestinal transplant, so some T cells may come from the graft donor. CDR3s include the opening cysteine and the closing phenylalanine or tryptophan. Each record gives: clone size, D gene, V gene, J gene, CDR3 DNA, CDR3 protein. D genes are given only for firm matches. The size entry is marked missing in some rows and otherwise reads once, few, many or a size class.

-	TRBD1	TRBV6-6	TRBJ2-7	TGTGCCAGCAGTTACTCGACAGGGGGGGCCTACGAGCAGTACTTC	CASSYSTGGAYEQYF
-	TRBD1	TRBV27	TRBJ1-6	TGTGCCAGCAGCCTGGACAGGGGGTATTCACCCCTCCACTTT	CASSLDRGYSPLHF
-	TRBD2	TRBV9	TRBJ2-7	TGTGCCAGCAGCGCCGAGGCGGGGACTAGCGGCGCGGCGGTGCAGTACTTC	CASSAEAGTSGAAVQYF
-	TRBD2	TRBV6-5	TRBJ2-1	TGTGCCAGCAAGCGGGACGCCTACAATGAGCAGTTCTTC	CASKRDAYNEQFF
-	-	TRBV6-4	TRBJ2-3	TGTGCCAGTGCCGCGGGATTGAGGACAGATACGCAGTATTTT	CASAAGLRTDTQYF
-	TRBD2	TRBV29-1	TRBJ2-1	TGCAGCGTGTTCAGCGGGAGGGATTACAATGAGCAGTTCTTC	CSVFSGRDYNEQFF
-	TRBD1	TRBV10-2	TRBJ2-1	TGCGCCAGCAGTGAGGCGGGACAGGGGGGGAACAATGAGCAGTTCTTC	CASSEAGQGGNNEQFF
-	-	TRBV2	TRBJ1-2	TGTGCCAGCAGTCCTAGGGACTCTAACTATGGCTACACCTTC	CASSPRDSNYGYTF
once	TRBD1	TRBV10-2	TRBJ1-2	TGCGCCAGCAGTGAGTCGAGACTCACAGGGGTATTCAACTATGGCTACACCTTC	CASSESRLTGVFNYGYTF
-	-	TRBV7-6	TRBJ2-5	TGTGCCAGCAGCCAGGCCCGGGCCTCTGTGGCCCAGTACTTC	CASSQARASVAQYF
-	TRBD2	TRBV29-1	TRBJ2-1	TGCAGCGGCTTAGCGGGCTTCTCCTACAATGAGCAGTTCTTC	CSGLAGFSYNEQFF